The clone carrying this T cell receptor (beta chain) has more than one count but fewer than ten. Germline V lookup: CDR1 MNHNY, CDR2 SVGAGI (reference sequence). V dropped 7 bases and J dropped 3 bases, with 15 bases sitting between them. This CDR3 has 14 residues. MiXCR, run by TCRdb on the RT-PCR reads, gives a single entry per CDR3 protein. Of hundreds of thousands of distinct CDR3 sequences in the sample, approximately 14% were seen once. This TCR derives from a female donor in good health, serving as a healthy control. This chain joins TRBV6-6 and TRBJ2-5; D is possibly TRBD1 (6 bases). The sequenced sample consisted of memory CD4+ T cells from blood. The CDR3 coding sequence is TGTGCCAGCAATAACAGGGCCGTAGAAGAGACCCAGTACTTC. It is translated as CASNNRAVEETQYF.